These T cell receptor beta chains were read from a single sample in a study of blood T cell repertoires in COVID-19. TCRdb's copy holds only in-frame clones and misses some; the assay was immunoSEQ multiplex PCR. The sample includes hundreds of thousands of clones, about 82% seen only once; the top ten take more than 6%. Source material: peripheral blood. Receptors were obtained from a human donor in a cohort sampled during active COVID-19. CDR3s include the opening cysteine and the closing phenylalanine or tryptophan. A D gene is named only where the DNA matches it firmly. Clone size is shown for a subset of rows, as once, few, many or a class of expanded clone.

.	.	TRBV5-6	TRBJ2-7	CASSSQGNEQYF	TGTGCCAGCAGCTCGCAGGGGAACGAGCAGTACTTC
TRBD2	.	TRBV5-1	TRBJ2-1	CASGVGSGGPGNEQFF	TGCGCCAGCGGGGTGGGTAGCGGGGGCCCGGGGAATGAGCAGTTCTTC
TRBD1	few	TRBV10-2	TRBJ1-2	CATSGQGAGGYTF	TGCGCCACTTCGGGACAGGGGGCTGGTGGCTACACCTTC
TRBD1	.	TRBV3-1/TRBV3-2	TRBJ2-7	CASSQGLGQGSNEQYF	TGTGCCAGCAGCCAAGGGCTCGGACAGGGCTCCAACGAGCAGTACTTC
.	.	TRBV7-9	TRBJ2-3	CASSLASDSDTQYF	TGTGCCAGCAGCTTAGCGTCCGACTCAGATACGCAGTATTTT
.	.	TRBV29-1	TRBJ1-1	CSVISDTEAFF	TGCAGCGTAATTTCGGACACTGAAGCTTTCTTT
.	.	TRBV2	TRBJ1-3	CASSASQGTGNTIYF	TGTGCCAGCAGCGCATCTCAGGGAACTGGAAACACCATATATTTT
.	.	TRBV7-7	TRBJ2-7	CASSLDINSYEQYF	TGTGCCAGCAGCTTGGACATAAACTCCTACGAGCAGTACTTC
.	once	TRBV3-1/TRBV3-2	TRBJ1-2	CASRRSQGGGYTF	TGTGCCAGCAGGAGGTCGCAGGGCGGTGGCTACACCTTC
.	few	TRBV4-2	TRBJ1-3	CASSHDSSAGNTIYF	TGTGCCAGCAGCCACGACAGCTCGGCTGGAAACACCATATATTTT
.	.	TRBV27	TRBJ1-5	CASSLNLNQPQHF	TGTGCCAGCAGTTTAAATCTGAATCAGCCCCAGCATTTT
TRBD1	.	TRBV4-1	TRBJ2-7	CASSQPRGIYEQYF	TGCGCCAGCAGCCAACCCAGGGGGATCTACGAGCAGTACTTC